The TCR beta chain under discussion was sequenced for a study of a mutant IDH1 vaccine in newly diagnosed glioma. Study at large: Vaccine administration was initiated 4-6 weeks following radiotherapy alone, or with temozolomide cycles. It was radiotherapy, temozolomide, or both that patients received previously, with most receiving both.

Concerning this clone itself: Its antigen is unidentified.

The sample's time point: week 23, last vaccination. With topical imiquimod, each dose of the vaccine consisted of 300 ug of mutant IDH1 20-mer peptide. Each donor presented with a new WHO grade 3 or 4 astrocytoma that tested IDH1-mutant and showed ATRX loss. Only in-frame clones appear in the TCRdb table, and some are missing; sequencing was by immunoSEQ multiplex PCR. This table holds approximately 82,000 clones, approximately 85% found once. Study-level points and caveats: Apparently unrelated to pseudoprogression were changes in the top peripheral T cell clonotypes.

The receptor's source is a woman aged 45-65 years with glioma. The sample was PBMCs, taken from a glioma patient whose treatment included an IDH1 peptide vaccine.

CDR3 residues: CASSVRAGRTDTQYF. The CDR3 DNA reads TGTGCCAGCAGCGTAAGGGCGGGCCGCACAGATACGCAGTATTTT. The V gene is TRBV9, the J gene TRBJ2-3; TRBD2 might be the D (5 bases). The length of the CDR3 is 15 residues. The V gene lost 1 base and the J gene lost 1 base, with 10 bases spanning the gap. Germline V gene sequence: CDR1 SGDLS, CDR2 YYNGEE.